A selection of T cell receptor beta chains follows, all from one sample in a study of neoadjuvant anti-PD-1 for oral cavity cancer. Clones were sequenced by immunoSEQ multiplex PCR, and TCRdb holds only the in-frame ones, with some missing. The table has 9,700 or so clones, about 61% seen once. The sample consisted of PBMCs, taken after nivolumab (anti-PD-1) treatment. The receptors were gathered from a person between 35 and 79 years old with oral cavity squamous cell carcinoma. CDR3s include the opening cysteine and the closing phenylalanine or tryptophan. The D gene is left open where the match is weak. Size tells how often a clone was seen (once, few, many) or the class of an expanded clone, and some rows leave it out.

cdr3_nt: TGCGCCAGCAGCCTCGATTACCCGAACACTGAAGCTTTCTTT; cdr3_aa: CASSLDYPNTEAFF; clone_size: .; j_call: TRBJ1-1; d_call: .; v_call: TRBV5-1
cdr3_nt: TGTGCCAGCAGCTTAGTCAGCGGGAGGTCCAATGAGCAGTTCTTC; cdr3_aa: CASSLVSGRSNEQFF; clone_size: .; j_call: TRBJ2-1; d_call: TRBD2; v_call: TRBV7-9
cdr3_nt: TGTGCCAGCAGTTTAAAAGGGGGCTTGGGCAATCAGCCCCAGCATTTT; cdr3_aa: CASSLKGGLGNQPQHF; clone_size: few; j_call: TRBJ1-5; d_call: TRBD1; v_call: TRBV28
cdr3_nt: TGTGCCAGCAGCGTAGCTCAGGGGACTGAAGCTTTCTTT; cdr3_aa: CASSVAQGTEAFF; clone_size: few; j_call: TRBJ1-1; d_call: .; v_call: TRBV9
cdr3_nt: TGCGCCAGCAGTGAGTTGGAGACCCAGTACTTC; cdr3_aa: CASSELETQYF; clone_size: .; j_call: TRBJ2-5; d_call: .; v_call: TRBV10-1
cdr3_nt: TGTGCCAGCAGCACTGCTTGGGACACACGGCAGGGCTACACCTTC; cdr3_aa: CASSTAWDTRQGYTF; clone_size: few; j_call: TRBJ1-2; d_call: .; v_call: TRBV9
cdr3_nt: TGTGCCAGCAGCTTCAAGGAGGGTAGGGGAACTGAAGCTTTCTTT; cdr3_aa: CASSFKEGRGTEAFF; clone_size: .; j_call: TRBJ1-1; d_call: .; v_call: TRBV7-9
cdr3_nt: TGTGCCAGCAGTTCTCTCTCCCTCGAGCAGTACTTC; cdr3_aa: CASSSLSLEQYF; clone_size: .; j_call: TRBJ2-7; d_call: .; v_call: TRBV28
cdr3_nt: TGTGCCAGCAGCTCCACTAGCGACTCCTACAATGAGCAGTTCTTC; cdr3_aa: CASSSTSDSYNEQFF; clone_size: few; j_call: TRBJ2-1; d_call: TRBD2; v_call: TRBV11-2
cdr3_nt: TGCGCCAGCAGCTTGGGTACAGGGGGAATTTACCAGCCCCAGCATTTT; cdr3_aa: CASSLGTGGIYQPQHF; clone_size: .; j_call: TRBJ1-5; d_call: TRBD1; v_call: TRBV5-1
cdr3_nt: TGTGCCAGCAGACAGTCGGGCGGTGCGAACACCGGGGAGCTGTTTTTT; cdr3_aa: CASRQSGGANTGELFF; clone_size: few; j_call: TRBJ2-2; d_call: .; v_call: TRBV27
cdr3_nt: TGCGCCAGCAGCTTGGGTTCGCTCTCCTACGAGCAGTACTTC; cdr3_aa: CASSLGSLSYEQYF; clone_size: .; j_call: TRBJ2-7; d_call: .; v_call: TRBV5-1
cdr3_nt: TGTGCCAGCAGCTCCAGGGTGTCCGGGGAGCTGTTTTTT; cdr3_aa: CASSSRVSGELFF; clone_size: .; j_call: TRBJ2-2; d_call: .; v_call: TRBV7-9
cdr3_nt: TGTGCCAGCAGCCAAAGCGTTAACTATGGCTACACCTTC; cdr3_aa: CASSQSVNYGYTF; clone_size: .; j_call: TRBJ1-2; d_call: .; v_call: TRBV7-9
cdr3_nt: TGTGCCAGCAGCCCAGGACAGGGGGCAGAGTCCTATAATTCACCCCTCCACTTT; cdr3_aa: CASSPGQGAESYNSPLHF; clone_size: .; j_call: TRBJ1-6; d_call: TRBD1; v_call: TRBV7-9
cdr3_nt: TGTGCCAGCCACACCGGGGCAGGGCGGAGGCCCCAGCATTTT; cdr3_aa: CASHTGAGRRPQHF; clone_size: few; j_call: TRBJ1-5; d_call: .; v_call: TRBV28
cdr3_nt: TGTGCCAGCAGCAGGCCAGGGGGCACCGGGGAGCTGTTTTTT; cdr3_aa: CASSRPGGTGELFF; clone_size: .; j_call: TRBJ2-2; d_call: TRBD1; v_call: TRBV5-6
cdr3_nt: TGTGCCAGCAGCTTAACAGGGGACAATCAGCCCCAGCATTTT; cdr3_aa: CASSLTGDNQPQHF; clone_size: few; j_call: TRBJ1-5; d_call: TRBD1; v_call: TRBV7-9
cdr3_nt: TGCAGCGTTGTACAGGAAACAAACTACGAGCAGTACTTC; cdr3_aa: CSVVQETNYEQYF; clone_size: .; j_call: TRBJ2-7; d_call: .; v_call: TRBV29-1
cdr3_nt: TGCGCCAGCAGCATACCGACCGGGACAGGGGGTAATTCACCCCTCCACTTT; cdr3_aa: CASSIPTGTGGNSPLHF; clone_size: .; j_call: TRBJ1-6; d_call: TRBD1; v_call: TRBV5-1
cdr3_nt: TGTGCCACCAGCGGTACTAGCGGGGGGACAATCTACAATGAGCAGTTCTTC; cdr3_aa: CATSGTSGGTIYNEQFF; clone_size: .; j_call: TRBJ2-1; d_call: TRBD2; v_call: TRBV15
cdr3_nt: TGCGCCAGCAGTGATGAGTGGCCGGGGAATGAGCAGTTCTTC; cdr3_aa: CASSDEWPGNEQFF; clone_size: .; j_call: TRBJ2-1; d_call: .; v_call: TRBV10-1
cdr3_nt: TGTGCCAGCAGCGGGACAGGGGCAAATTCACCCCTCCACTTT; cdr3_aa: CASSGTGANSPLHF; clone_size: .; j_call: TRBJ1-6; d_call: TRBD1; v_call: TRBV7-9
cdr3_nt: TGTGCCAGCAGCGAAGGGGATCAGCCCCAGCATTTT; cdr3_aa: CASSEGDQPQHF; clone_size: .; j_call: TRBJ1-5; d_call: .; v_call: TRBV11-2
cdr3_nt: TGTGCCAGCAGCTTTCTAGCGGGGGGCCAAGAGACCCAGTACTTC; cdr3_aa: CASSFLAGGQETQYF; clone_size: .; j_call: TRBJ2-5; d_call: TRBD2; v_call: TRBV7-8
cdr3_nt: TGTGCCAGCAGCCCTAGCTTCGGTAAGGCGACCTACGAGCAGTACTTC; cdr3_aa: CASSPSFGKATYEQYF; clone_size: .; j_call: TRBJ2-7; d_call: .; v_call: TRBV5-4
cdr3_nt: TGCGCCAGCAGTTTTACACTGACCGCTGAAGCTTTCTTT; cdr3_aa: CASSFTLTAEAFF; clone_size: .; j_call: TRBJ1-1; d_call: .; v_call: TRBV10-1
cdr3_nt: TGTGCCAGCATCCTAGCCCTCCAAGAGACCCAGTACTTC; cdr3_aa: CASILALQETQYF; clone_size: few; j_call: TRBJ2-5; d_call: .; v_call: TRBV5-5
cdr3_nt: TGTGCCAGCAGCTCCAGTGCTGGGGCCAACGTCCTGACTTTC; cdr3_aa: CASSSSAGANVLTF; clone_size: .; j_call: TRBJ2-6; d_call: .; v_call: TRBV6-5
cdr3_nt: TGTGCCAGCATCCCCGGCGGCCTTCGCGAAAAACTGTTTTTT; cdr3_aa: CASIPGGLREKLFF; clone_size: .; j_call: TRBJ1-4; d_call: .; v_call: TRBV28
cdr3_nt: TGTGCCAGCAGTTTAAGGGAACTACTCACTAGCACAGATACGCAGTATTTT; cdr3_aa: CASSLRELLTSTDTQYF; clone_size: once; j_call: TRBJ2-3; d_call: .; v_call: TRBV28
cdr3_nt: TGTGCCAGCAGCTACGGGACAGGAGGAGTCGAGAGCAATCAGCCCCAGCATTTT; cdr3_aa: CASSYGTGGVESNQPQHF; clone_size: .; j_call: TRBJ1-5; d_call: TRBD1; v_call: TRBV5-6
cdr3_nt: TGTGCCAGCAGTGTGGTCGCGGGGGGTATCACAGATACGCAGTATTTT; cdr3_aa: CASSVVAGGITDTQYF; clone_size: .; j_call: TRBJ2-3; d_call: TRBD2; v_call: TRBV6-4
cdr3_nt: TGTGCCAGCAGCTTGTTAGGGGGCAGCGACTACGAGCAGTACTTC; cdr3_aa: CASSLLGGSDYEQYF; clone_size: .; j_call: TRBJ2-7; d_call: TRBD1; v_call: TRBV5-6
cdr3_nt: TGTGCCAGCAGTTTAGGACCTGAAGCTTTCTTT; cdr3_aa: CASSLGPEAFF; clone_size: .; j_call: TRBJ1-1; d_call: .; v_call: TRBV27
cdr3_nt: TGTGCCAGCAGCTTCTCCAGCCAGGGGCAGCCCCAGCATTTT; cdr3_aa: CASSFSSQGQPQHF; clone_size: few; j_call: TRBJ1-5; d_call: .; v_call: TRBV5-5
cdr3_nt: TGCGCCAGCAGTGACCTGACAGGGGAAGCTTTCTTT; cdr3_aa: CASSDLTGEAFF; clone_size: few; j_call: TRBJ1-1; d_call: TRBD1; v_call: TRBV10-2
cdr3_nt: TGTGCCAGCATCCCCCAGCGGGCGAACACCGGGGAGCTGTTTTTT; cdr3_aa: CASIPQRANTGELFF; clone_size: .; j_call: TRBJ2-2; d_call: .; v_call: TRBV6-6
cdr3_nt: TGTGCCAGCTTCATAGGAGGGGGACAGGGGAATCAGCCCCAGCATTTT; cdr3_aa: CASFIGGGQGNQPQHF; clone_size: .; j_call: TRBJ1-5; d_call: TRBD1; v_call: TRBV19
cdr3_nt: TGTGCCAGCAGCGGCGGGAGGAGCGGGAGGGCGGATACGCAGTATTTT; cdr3_aa: CASSGGRSGRADTQYF; clone_size: once; j_call: TRBJ2-3; d_call: TRBD2; v_call: TRBV27
cdr3_nt: TGCAGCGTTGAAGATACGGCAGGCCGAGGAGAGGAAAAACTGTTTTTT; cdr3_aa: CSVEDTAGRGEEKLFF; clone_size: .; j_call: TRBJ1-4; d_call: .; v_call: TRBV29-1
cdr3_nt: TGTGCCACCCGGGCCCCGAGCTCCTACGAGCAGTACTTC; cdr3_aa: CATRAPSSYEQYF; clone_size: .; j_call: TRBJ2-7; d_call: .; v_call: TRBV6-1
cdr3_nt: TGTGCCAGCCCATCGGGGGCTGGAGGGGAGCAGTTCTTC; cdr3_aa: CASPSGAGGEQFF; clone_size: .; j_call: TRBJ2-1; d_call: .; v_call: TRBV6-1
cdr3_nt: TGTGCCAGCAGTTACTCCGACAGGGGAGGGGCAAATGAGCAGTTCTTC; cdr3_aa: CASSYSDRGGANEQFF; clone_size: once; j_call: TRBJ2-1; d_call: .; v_call: TRBV6-5
cdr3_nt: TGTGCCAGCAGTGAAAGGGGTTTCTCCTACGAGCAGTACTTC; cdr3_aa: CASSERGFSYEQYF; clone_size: .; j_call: TRBJ2-7; d_call: .; v_call: TRBV6-1
cdr3_nt: TGTGCCAGCACCCTCGGGCCCCAGCAGTTCTTC; cdr3_aa: CASTLGPQQFF; clone_size: .; j_call: TRBJ2-1; d_call: .; v_call: TRBV6-5
cdr3_nt: TGCGCCAGCAGCCCCGGACTAGCGGGGGGTCAAGAGACCCAGTACTTC; cdr3_aa: CASSPGLAGGQETQYF; clone_size: .; j_call: TRBJ2-5; d_call: TRBD2; v_call: TRBV5-1